The next 7 T cell receptor beta chains were all read from a single sample in a study of blood T cells in healthy people across ages. For the second PCR, which ran for roughly 6 to 12 cycles, a sample-barcoded 5' primer and a J-beta primer mix were used. TCRdb used MiXCR to reprocess the 5' RACE reads, holding one entry per CDR3 protein. The sample has over a million distinct CDR3 sequences, roughly 45% seen once. The sample consisted of blood. These receptors came from a woman aged 18-29 years in good health.

The chain has TRBV20-1 and TRBJ1-6; D may be TRBD1 (5 bases). The CDR3 runs to 15 residues. Germline assignment: CDR1 DFQATT and CDR2 SNEGSKA (reference sequence). Trimming left V 1 base short and J 2 bases short, with 9 bases between. The CDR3 sequence: CSARASGTYNSPLHF. Here the CDR3 DNA reads TGCAGTGCTAGAGCCTCAGGGACCTATAATTCACCCCTCCACTTT.

The J gene is TRBJ2-3, the V gene TRBV20-1; 10 positions match TRBD2. Germline V lookup: CDR1 DFQATT, CDR2 SNEGSKA (reference sequence). V was pared by 6 bases and J by 4 bases, with 13 bases of the junction left unmatched. The CDR3 sequence is 16 residues long. The chain's CDR3 is CSAPKPSGSIADTQYF. The CDR3 bases are TGCAGTGCCCCTAAACCTAGCGGGAGTATAGCAGATACGCAGTATTTT.

This clonotype was detected a few times. V gene TRBV20-1 combines with J gene TRBJ1-2, with 9 bases lining up with TRBD1. After removal of 5 bases from V and 0 bases from J, the junction contained 1 base not matched to a gene. Germline V gives CDR1 DFQATT, CDR2 SNEGSKA (reference sequence). The CDR3 spans 13 residues. In DNA form, the CDR3 reads TGCAGTGCTGGGGACAGGGCTAACTATGGCTACACCTTC. It is translated as CSAGDRANYGYTF.

The table lists this clonotype with a few counts. CDR3 region: CASKASGSYEQYF. Here the CDR3 DNA reads TGTGCCAGCAAGGCTAGCGGATCCTACGAGCAGTACTTC. The chain is built from TRBV6-2 or TRBV6-3 and TRBJ2-7; 7 bases are shared with TRBD2. CDR1 is MNHEY, CDR2 SVGEGT, per germline. J was trimmed by 1 base and V by 7 bases; bases with no gene match: 4. The CDR3 consists of 13 residues.

This chain links TRBV27 with TRBJ2-2; 7 positions agree with TRBD2. V dropped 5 bases and J dropped 4; count of bases not matched to a gene: 10. In germline, CDR1 is MNHEY, CDR2 SMNVEV (reference sequence). The CDR3 is 16 amino acids. CDR3 sequence: CASSLNSGWVTGELFF. CDR3 coding DNA: TGTGCCAGCAGTCTCAATAGCGGGTGGGTCACCGGGGAGCTGTTTTTT.

The chain employs TRBV28 and TRBJ2-7, with no clear D. Between the trimmed V and J ends, which lost 6 bases and 2 bases, there was a span of 17 bases. Germline CDR1 and CDR2: MDHEN and SYDVKM. The CDR3 extends over 15 amino acids. The CDR3: CASSPRTGFTYEQYF. DNA for the CDR3: TGTGCCAGCAGCCCAAGAACCGGATTCACCTACGAGCAGTACTTC.

This clonotype appeared a few times. Germline is not matched at one junction end, which may reflect a read error. The rearrangement links TRBV7-7 to TRBJ2-6, with 12 nucleotides matching TRBD1. Germline assignment: CDR1 SSHAT and CDR2 FNYEAQ (reference sequence). The CDR3 has 17 amino acids. CDR3 protein: CASSSGQGADWANVLTF. The CDR3 DNA is TGTGCTAGCAGCTCGGGACAGGGGGCTGATTGGGCCAACGTCCTGACTTTC.